This TCR beta chain is from a study of CD8+ T cells in alopecia areata. CDR3 size: 14 residues. Germline V gives CDR1 SQVTM, CDR2 ANQGSEA. Deletions cut 5 bases from V and 6 bases from J, with 18 bases between. Specified treatment: oral pan-JAK inhibitor, 5-10 mg twice daily. T lymphocytes (CD4+ and CD8+) were sorted from PBMCs. The sequencing template was cDNA reverse transcribed from extracted RNA. Here immunoSEQ multiplex PCR was the method, and the copy in TCRdb shows in-frame clones only, minus some. The sample carries some 190,000 clones, about three fifths recorded once. The sequenced sample was CD4+ T cells sorted from blood, obtained at week 4, from a patient treated with tofacitinib. The chain links TRBV29-1 to TRBJ2-3; D unclear. This receptor was obtained from a human donor with alopecia areata. Here the CDR3 DNA reads TGCAGCGTTCTCGGCGGAGACGTGCTCGATACGCAGTATTTT. It encodes CSVLGGDVLDTQYF.